This T cell receptor (beta chain) was sequenced in a study of CD8 T cells in ankylosing spondylitis listed by TCRdb under 2017. Regarding the research as a whole: The study set out to find disease-linked TCR variants by profiling T cell receptor beta repertoires in ankylosing spondylitis patients and healthy donors. In total, the full study cohort was made up of approximately 99 healthy donors and 25 to 30 ankylosing spondylitis patients. Samples of peripheral blood were taken, and for ankylosing spondylitis patients, synovial fluid was collected as well. Results and caveats for the whole study, not just this receptor: Significant enrichment of the disease-linked clones was reported in matched synovial fluid samples from ankylosing spondylitis patients. A CD8+ phenotype was shown by the disease-linked clones, which were found at relatively low frequencies in peripheral blood. A TCR beta motif made up of several highly homologous amino acid variants appeared to be characteristic of blood from ankylosing spondylitis patients. Some of the motif variants had been reported before in the synovial fluid and blood of reactive arthritis patients, a finding that suggests common disease-initiation mechanisms.

Reads for this sample came from an Illumina HiSeq 2500. Quantitative 5'-RACE with molecular barcodes was the method used to prepare the TCR beta libraries. The authors' pipeline ran thus. To identify disease-linked TCR variants, a new computational method was used, one built on a probabilistic model of VDJ rearrangement. TCRdb trimmed the raw reads at Q25, called clones with MiXCR and kept productive beta chains. A single entry per CDR3 protein holds the most common genes and DNA from its merged rows. The V and J calls reflect TCRdb's pipeline rather than the authors' work. A total of 200,000 to 250,000 distinct CDR3 sequences appear in this sample, about 11% of them only once. 6% to 8.5% of the sample belongs to the ten largest clones. On this clonotype: Its antigen has not been determined. No much larger clone is present one base from it, and per-base qualities are unavailable.

Ends trimmed: V by 4 bases, J by 6 bases; bases unmatched to a gene: 10. The CDR3 contains 15 residues, cysteine and phenylalanine counted. Here the CDR3 DNA is all that survives: 45 bases in frame from base 1. CDR1 and CDR2, per the germline V gene, are SGHTA and FQGNSA. The chain couples TRBV7-2 to TRBJ2-7; 9 of the junction bases match TRBD1. Sequenced: blood, either unsorted or a sorted T cell fraction (not recorded which). This sequence was found in a male donor with ankylosing spondylitis or in good health (not recorded which). The DNA is as follows: TGTGCCAGCAGCTCCAGACAGGGGGGATGGTCCGAGCAGTACTTC. Its protein product is CASSSRQGGWSEQYF.